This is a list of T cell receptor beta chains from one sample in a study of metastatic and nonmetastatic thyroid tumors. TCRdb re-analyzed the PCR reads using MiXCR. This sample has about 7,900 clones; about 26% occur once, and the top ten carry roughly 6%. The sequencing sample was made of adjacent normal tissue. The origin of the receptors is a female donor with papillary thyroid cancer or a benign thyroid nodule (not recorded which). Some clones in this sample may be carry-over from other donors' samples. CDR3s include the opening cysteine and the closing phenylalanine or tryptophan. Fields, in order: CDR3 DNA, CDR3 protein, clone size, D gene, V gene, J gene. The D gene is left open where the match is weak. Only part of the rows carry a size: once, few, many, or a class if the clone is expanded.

CDR3 DNA: TGCGCCAGCAGCTTGGAACAGCGGGGGGCCTCCTACGAGCAGTACTTC
CDR3 protein: CASSLEQRGASYEQYF
clone size: medium-sized
D gene: TRBD2
V gene: TRBV5-1
J gene: TRBJ2-7

CDR3 DNA: TGTGCCAGTAGGTCCAGCATGAGCTCCTACGAGCAGTACTTC
CDR3 protein: CASRSSMSSYEQYF
clone size: medium-sized
D gene: .
V gene: TRBV19
J gene: TRBJ2-7

CDR3 DNA: TGTGCCAGCAGTAGCGGGTACGACACCGGGGAGCTGTTTTTT
CDR3 protein: CASSSGYDTGELFF
clone size: .
D gene: .
V gene: TRBV12-3/TRBV12-4
J gene: TRBJ2-2

CDR3 DNA: TGCAGTGCTAGGGCCTTAGAGGGGCCGGTGACTGAAGCTTTCTTT
CDR3 protein: CSARALEGPVTEAFF
clone size: .
D gene: .
V gene: TRBV20-1
J gene: TRBJ1-1

CDR3 DNA: TGTGCCAGCCAATTTCCGCGACAGGGGACATGCGAGCAGTTCTTC
CDR3 protein: CASQFPRQGTCEQFF
clone size: once
D gene: TRBD1
V gene: TRBV2
J gene: TRBJ2-1

CDR3 DNA: TGTGCCAGCAGTTTGCACACCCGTGCCTCTGAGGAGACCCAGTACTTC
CDR3 protein: CASSLHTRASEETQYF
clone size: few
D gene: .
V gene: TRBV28
J gene: TRBJ2-5

CDR3 DNA: TGTGCCAGCATCCCACAAGAGAATCAGCCCCAGCATTTT
CDR3 protein: CASIPQENQPQHF
clone size: .
D gene: .
V gene: TRBV16
J gene: TRBJ1-5

CDR3 DNA: TGTGCCAGCAGCCCCCGCCAGGGACAAATGGCTGGCTACACCTTC
CDR3 protein: CASSPRQGQMAGYTF
clone size: .
D gene: .
V gene: TRBV12-3/TRBV12-4
J gene: TRBJ1-2

CDR3 DNA: TGCAGTGCCCCCCGGGGGGGGGCGTTGGATACGCAGTATTTT
CDR3 protein: CSAPRGGALDTQYF
clone size: medium-sized
D gene: TRBD2
V gene: TRBV20-1
J gene: TRBJ2-3

CDR3 DNA: TGTGCCAGCAGCTTAGGGGGGAGAAGCTCCTACGAGCAGTACTTC
CDR3 protein: CASSLGGRSSYEQYF
clone size: .
D gene: .
V gene: TRBV13
J gene: TRBJ2-7

CDR3 DNA: TGCAGTGCTGGGGGACACGGGACGTACGAGCAGTACTTC
CDR3 protein: CSAGGHGTYEQYF
clone size: medium-sized
D gene: .
V gene: TRBV20-1
J gene: TRBJ2-7

CDR3 DNA: TGTGCCAGCAGTTATTGGGAGAGGACTGAAGCTTTCTTT
CDR3 protein: CASSYWERTEAFF
clone size: .
D gene: .
V gene: TRBV11-3
J gene: TRBJ1-1

CDR3 DNA: TGTGCCAGCAGTGAACTCGGACAGGGGCGCTGGTCTGAAGCTTTCTTT
CDR3 protein: CASSELGQGRWSEAFF
clone size: .
D gene: TRBD1
V gene: TRBV25-1
J gene: TRBJ1-1

CDR3 DNA: TGTGCCAGCAGTTCTAGCGGGAGCTCCACAGATACGCAGTATTTT
CDR3 protein: CASSSSGSSTDTQYF
clone size: .
D gene: TRBD2
V gene: TRBV2
J gene: TRBJ2-3

CDR3 DNA: TGTGCCAGCAGCTCAGACCCAGAGCGACTAGCGGGGGGAGATACGCAGTATTTT
CDR3 protein: CASSSDPERLAGGDTQYF
clone size: .
D gene: TRBD2
V gene: TRBV11-2
J gene: TRBJ2-3

CDR3 DNA: TGTGCCAGCAGTCAGGTGGGAGAGACCCAGTACTTC
CDR3 protein: CASSQVGETQYF
clone size: .
D gene: .
V gene: TRBV6-1
J gene: TRBJ2-5

CDR3 DNA: TGTGCCAGCAGTGAAGAGGGGACAGGGGGCAATGAGCAGTTCTTC
CDR3 protein: CASSEEGTGGNEQFF
clone size: .
D gene: TRBD1
V gene: TRBV6-1
J gene: TRBJ2-1

CDR3 DNA: TGTGCCAGCAGCGCGGGACAGGTCTTGGAGCAGTACTTC
CDR3 protein: CASSAGQVLEQYF
clone size: large
D gene: TRBD1
V gene: TRBV11-1
J gene: TRBJ2-7

CDR3 DNA: TGTGCCAGCAGTCCCCTCCATGGGGCGGGGACTGAAGCTTTCTTT
CDR3 protein: CASSPLHGAGTEAFF
clone size: few
D gene: .
V gene: TRBV2
J gene: TRBJ1-1

CDR3 DNA: TGTGCCAGCAGCCATCACTCCCGTGGAACTGAAGCTTTCTTT
CDR3 protein: CASSHHSRGTEAFF
clone size: many
D gene: .
V gene: TRBV3-1
J gene: TRBJ1-1

CDR3 DNA: TGTGCCAGCAGCCAGACAGCTAGTATTCAAGAGACCCAGTACTTC
CDR3 protein: CASSQTASIQETQYF
clone size: many
D gene: .
V gene: TRBV9
J gene: TRBJ2-5

CDR3 DNA: TGTGCCAGCAGTTACCGGGACTCCTTTCAGTACTTC
CDR3 protein: CASSYRDSFQYF
clone size: .
D gene: .
V gene: TRBV12-3/TRBV12-4
J gene: TRBJ2-7

CDR3 DNA: TGTGCCAGCAGAGGACAGGGGGCGAACACCGGGGAGCTGTTTTTT
CDR3 protein: CASRGQGANTGELFF
clone size: .
D gene: TRBD1
V gene: TRBV6-2/TRBV6-3
J gene: TRBJ2-2

CDR3 DNA: TGTGCCACCAGTGATACAACAGGGCCCTACTATGGCTACACCTTC
CDR3 protein: CATSDTTGPYYGYTF
clone size: few
D gene: .
V gene: TRBV24-1
J gene: TRBJ1-2

CDR3 DNA: TGCGCCAGCAGCTTGACCTACAGGGACGAGCAGTACTTC
CDR3 protein: CASSLTYRDEQYF
clone size: few
D gene: .
V gene: TRBV5-1
J gene: TRBJ2-7

CDR3 DNA: TGTGCCAGCGGCAGCCCCCTTTATAATTCACCCCTCCACTTT
CDR3 protein: CASGSPLYNSPLHF
clone size: .
D gene: .
V gene: TRBV12-3/TRBV12-4
J gene: TRBJ1-6

CDR3 DNA: TGCAGTGCACAGCAGGGGCACACTGAAGCTTTCTTT
CDR3 protein: CSAQQGHTEAFF
clone size: medium-sized
D gene: .
V gene: TRBV20-1
J gene: TRBJ1-1

CDR3 DNA: TGTGCCAGCAGTGAAGGGGGGACAGGGTTGGAAACCTACGAGCAGTACTTC
CDR3 protein: CASSEGGTGLETYEQYF
clone size: .
D gene: TRBD1
V gene: TRBV2
J gene: TRBJ2-7

CDR3 DNA: TGTGCCAGCAGCTGGGGGACAGGATCAAATACCGGGGAGCTGTTTTTT
CDR3 protein: CASSWGTGSNTGELFF
clone size: .
D gene: TRBD1
V gene: TRBV27
J gene: TRBJ2-2

CDR3 DNA: TGCGCCAGCAGCCAATATGGGTCCGGGGAGCTGTTTTTT
CDR3 protein: CASSQYGSGELFF
clone size: .
D gene: .
V gene: TRBV5-1
J gene: TRBJ2-2

CDR3 DNA: TGTGCCAGCAGCTTAGGGGACAGGACAGGCACAGATACGCAGTATTTT
CDR3 protein: CASSLGDRTGTDTQYF
clone size: .
D gene: TRBD1
V gene: TRBV11-1
J gene: TRBJ2-3

CDR3 DNA: TGTGCCAGCAGTAACCCCACGGGCAGGGGGAACACTGAAGCTTTCTTT
CDR3 protein: CASSNPTGRGNTEAFF
clone size: .
D gene: .
V gene: TRBV11-1
J gene: TRBJ1-1

CDR3 DNA: TGTGCCAGCAACTATTGGTCTTCCTACAATGAGCAGTTCTTC
CDR3 protein: CASNYWSSYNEQFF
clone size: few
D gene: .
V gene: TRBV6-1
J gene: TRBJ2-1

CDR3 DNA: TGTGCCAGCAGTACCCCGGAAGACCGCCAAGCTTTCTTT
CDR3 protein: CASSTPEDRQAFF
clone size: .
D gene: .
V gene: TRBV28
J gene: TRBJ1-1